These 11 T cell receptor beta chains were all obtained from the same sample, sequenced in a study of cytomegalovirus exposure and HLA in healthy donors. TCRdb's copy holds only in-frame clones and misses some; the assay was immunoSEQ multiplex PCR. The data contain about 120,000 clones, approximately 90% of them seen just once; the ten biggest clones take up roughly 6.3%. Sample: PBMCs. The receptors shown here come from a woman aged 18-29 years in good health and CMV-seropositive.

This clone has more than one count but fewer than ten. The rearrangement joins TRBV5-1 to TRBJ2-7; 7 bases map to TRBD1. V lost 4 bases, J lost 2 bases, and 9 bases stayed unmatched. Germline V CDR1 and CDR2: SGHRS, YFSETQ. This CDR3 has 15 amino acids. DNA of the CDR3: TGCGCCAGCAGCGCTACAGGGGCTCCCACCTACGAGCAGTACTTC. Translation: CASSATGAPTYEQYF.

This chain joins TRBV18 and TRBJ2-7; TRBD1 matches 9 bases. The CDR3 consists of 13 residues. V shed 8 bases and J 5 bases; nucleotides not matched to a gene: 7. The V gene's germline CDR1 is KGHSH and CDR2 LQKENI. The CDR3 here is CASGQGSGNEQYF. The DNA for the CDR3 is TGTGCCAGCGGACAGGGGTCGGGCAACGAGCAGTACTTC.

The rearrangement joins TRBV7-3 to TRBJ2-5, with D maybe TRBD1 (6 bases). This CDR3 is 13 amino acids long. Trimming took 5 bases from V and 7 from J, leaving 14 bases between them. The germline V gene has CDR1 SGHTA and CDR2 FQGTGA. CDR3 nucleotide sequence: TGTGCCAGCAGCGAACGACAGGCGGGGACCCAGTACTTC. Encoded protein: CASSERQAGTQYF. The whole variable domain, remainder taken from reference TRBV7-3 and TRBJ2-5, is GAGVSQTPSNKVTEKGKYVELRCDPISGHTALYWYRQSLGQGPEFLIYFQGTGAADDSGLPNDRFFAVRPEGSVSTLKIQRTERGDSAVYLCASSERQAGTQYFGPGTRLLVL.

The chain employs TRBV18 and TRBJ2-7; TRBD1 matches 10 bases. With 2 bases clipped from V and 6 bases from J, the junction kept 7 bases outside the gene matches. Germline V gene sequence: CDR1 KGHSH, CDR2 LQKENI. CDR3 length equals 15 residues. CDR3 DNA: TGTGCCAGCTCACCAGAGAGCGACAGGGGGCGCGAGCAGTACTTC. Translated, it gives CASSPESDRGREQYF.

The rearrangement joins TRBV6-6 to TRBJ2-7; TRBD2 agrees at 9 bases. Per germline, CDR1 MNHNY and CDR2 SVGAGI (reference sequence). This CDR3 spans 16 amino acids. V shed 4 bases and J 2 bases; nucleotides not matched to a gene: 9. The CDR3 protein is CASSSGAAGGPYEQYF. The CDR3 bases are TGTGCCAGCAGTTCCGGAGCGGCGGGAGGGCCCTACGAGCAGTACTTC.

The V gene is TRBV9, the J gene TRBJ1-4, with TRBD1 matching 9 bases. Per the germline V gene, CDR1 is SGDLS and CDR2 is YYNGEE. The CDR3 sequence is 14 residues long. The junction had 5 bases not matched to a gene; V was cut back by 3 bases and J by 8 bases. The CDR3 loop is CASSGGQGGEKLFF. In nucleotides, the CDR3 is TGTGCCAGCAGCGGGGGACAGGGTGGCGAAAAACTGTTTTTT.

In its sample, this clone was seen a few times. The chain carries TRBV7-9 and TRBJ1-1, with TRBD1 as a possible D gene (6 bases). CDR1 and CDR2 (germline): SEHNR, FQNEAQ (reference sequence). The CDR3 is 11 residues long. Trimming stripped 6 bases from V and 7 bases from J, with 9 bases between. The CDR3 nucleotides are TGTGCCAGCAGTCGACAGGATGAAGCTTTCTTT. Protein product: CASSRQDEAFF.

The V gene is TRBV2, the J gene TRBJ1-2; 8 nucleotides match TRBD1. The CDR3 loop spans 15 amino acids. The germline V gene encodes CDR1 SNHLY and CDR2 FYNNEI. V gave up 7 bases and J gave up 2 bases; unmatched junction bases: 9. The chain's CDR3 is CASNPDRGRNYGYTF. CDR3 nucleotide sequence: TGTGCCAGCAATCCCGACAGGGGACGGAACTATGGCTACACCTTC. Full variable domain (rest looked up from reference TRBV2 and TRBJ1-2): EPEVTQTPSHQVTQMGQEVILRCVPISNHLYFYWYRQILGQKVEFLVSFYNNEISEKSEIFDDQFSVERPDGSNFTLKIRSTKLEDSAMYFCASNPDRGRNYGYTFGSGTRLTVV.

This chain uses TRBV19 with TRBJ2-2, with TRBD2 matching over 7 bases. The J segment lost 3 bases and the V segment lost 6 bases, leaving 1 base of the junction unmatched. CDR3 length: 13 residues. Germline-derived CDR1 and CDR2 are LNHDA and SQIVND (reference sequence). The CDR3 nucleotides are TGTGCCAGTAGCGGGGGGTACACCGGGGAGCTGTTTTTT. It encodes CASSGGYTGELFF. The full variable domain, with the rest looked up from reference TRBV19 and TRBJ2-2, is DGGITQSPKYLFRKEGQNVTLSCEQNLNHDAMYWYRQDPGQGLRLIYYSQIVNDFQKGDIAEGYSVSREKKESFPLTVTSAQKNPTAFYLCASSGGYTGELFFGEGSRLTVL.

This clone has only one observation. The rearrangement uses TRBV25-1 and TRBJ2-7; D is ambiguous. The CDR3 length is 16 residues. With 0 bases removed from V and 2 bases from J, the gap between germline ends came to 14 bases. Germline loops: CDR1 MGHDK, CDR2 SYGVNS. The CDR3 DNA reads as TGTGCCAGCAGTGAATATTTCAGGTCCTCCACCTACGAGCAGTACTTC. Its translation: CASSEYFRSSTYEQYF.

This chain links TRBV7-8 with TRBJ1-1; D is perhaps TRBD1 (6 bases). Germline CDR1 SGHVS, CDR2 FQNEAQ. The CDR3 extends over 16 amino acids. V dropped 3 bases and J dropped 0 bases, with 14 bases sitting between them. CDR3 coding DNA: TGTGCCAGCAGCTTCGGGGGAGGGGGTATGAACACTGAAGCTTTCTTT. It codes for CASSFGGGGMNTEAFF. The full variable domain, its missing parts supplied by reference TRBV7-8 and TRBJ1-1, is GAGVSQSPRYKVAKRGQDVALRCDPISGHVSLFWYQQALGQGPEFLTYFQNEAQLDKSGLPSDRFFAERPEGSVSTLKIQRTQQEDSAVYLCASSFGGGGMNTEAFFGQGTRLTVV.